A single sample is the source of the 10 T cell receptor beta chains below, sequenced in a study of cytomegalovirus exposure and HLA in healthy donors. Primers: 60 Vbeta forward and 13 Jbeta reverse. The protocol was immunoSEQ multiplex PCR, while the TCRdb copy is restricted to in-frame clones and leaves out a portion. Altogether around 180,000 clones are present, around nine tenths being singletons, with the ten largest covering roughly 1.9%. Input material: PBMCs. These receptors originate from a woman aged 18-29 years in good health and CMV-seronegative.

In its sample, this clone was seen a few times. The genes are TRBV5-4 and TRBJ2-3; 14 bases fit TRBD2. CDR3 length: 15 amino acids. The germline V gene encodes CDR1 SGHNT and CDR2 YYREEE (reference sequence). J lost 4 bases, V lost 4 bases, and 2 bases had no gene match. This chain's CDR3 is CASSLGLAGADTQYF. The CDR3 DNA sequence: TGTGCCAGCAGCCTGGGACTAGCGGGGGCAGATACGCAGTATTTT.

The CDR3 spells CASSAPGRGANVLTF. The DNA of the CDR3 is TGTGCCAGCAGTGCGCCGGGTCGTGGGGCCAACGTCCTGACTTTC. The rearrangement uses TRBV2 and TRBJ2-6, with D uncertain. Trimming took off 4 bases at V and 3 bases at J, with 10 bases between the two ends. CDR1 and CDR2 from the germline V gene are SNHLY and FYNNEI. CDR3 length equals 15 residues.

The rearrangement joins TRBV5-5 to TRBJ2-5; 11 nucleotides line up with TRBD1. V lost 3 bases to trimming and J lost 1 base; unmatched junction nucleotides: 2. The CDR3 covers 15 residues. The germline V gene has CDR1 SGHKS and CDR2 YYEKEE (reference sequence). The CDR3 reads CASSSGQGAQETQYF. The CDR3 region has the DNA TGTGCCAGCAGCTCCGGACAGGGGGCCCAAGAGACCCAGTACTTC.

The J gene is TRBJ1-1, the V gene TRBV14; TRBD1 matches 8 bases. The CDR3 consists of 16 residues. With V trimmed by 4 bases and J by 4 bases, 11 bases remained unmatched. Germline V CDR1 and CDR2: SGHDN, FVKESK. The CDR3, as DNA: TGTGCCAGCAGCCCCACAGGGGGGGGAAAATTCACTGAAGCTTTCTTT. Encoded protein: CASSPTGGGKFTEAFF.

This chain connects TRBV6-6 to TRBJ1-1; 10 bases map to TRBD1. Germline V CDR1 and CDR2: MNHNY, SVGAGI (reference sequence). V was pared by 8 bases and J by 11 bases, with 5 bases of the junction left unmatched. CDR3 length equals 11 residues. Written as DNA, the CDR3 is TGTGCCAGCCAGACAGGGGGCGCGGCTTTCTTT. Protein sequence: CASQTGGAAFF.

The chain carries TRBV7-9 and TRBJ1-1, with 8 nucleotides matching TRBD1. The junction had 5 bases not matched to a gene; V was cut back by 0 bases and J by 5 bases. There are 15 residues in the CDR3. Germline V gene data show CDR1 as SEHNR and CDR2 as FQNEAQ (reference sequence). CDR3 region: CASSLAQGAGTEAFF. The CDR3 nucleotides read TGTGCCAGCAGCTTAGCCCAGGGGGCAGGGACTGAAGCTTTCTTT.

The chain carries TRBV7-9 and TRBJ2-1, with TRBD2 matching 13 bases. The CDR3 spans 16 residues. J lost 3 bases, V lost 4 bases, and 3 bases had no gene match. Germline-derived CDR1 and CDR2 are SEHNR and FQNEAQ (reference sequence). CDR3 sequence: CASSSTSGRIYNEQFF. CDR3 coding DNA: TGTGCCAGCAGCTCGACTAGCGGGAGGATCTACAATGAGCAGTTCTTC.

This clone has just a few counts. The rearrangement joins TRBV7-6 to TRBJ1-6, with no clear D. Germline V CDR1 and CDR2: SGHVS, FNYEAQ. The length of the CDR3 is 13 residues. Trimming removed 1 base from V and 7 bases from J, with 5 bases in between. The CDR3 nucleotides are TGTGCCAGCAGCTTAGACGGGAATTCACCCCTCCACTTT. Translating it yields CASSLDGNSPLHF.

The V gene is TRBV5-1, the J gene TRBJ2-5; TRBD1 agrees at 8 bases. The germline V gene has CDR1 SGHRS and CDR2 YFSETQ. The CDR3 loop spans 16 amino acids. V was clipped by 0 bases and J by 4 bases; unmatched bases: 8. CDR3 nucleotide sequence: TGCGCCAGCAGCTTGGGAGCGGCAACAGGGGGAGAGACCCAGTACTTC. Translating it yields CASSLGAATGGETQYF.

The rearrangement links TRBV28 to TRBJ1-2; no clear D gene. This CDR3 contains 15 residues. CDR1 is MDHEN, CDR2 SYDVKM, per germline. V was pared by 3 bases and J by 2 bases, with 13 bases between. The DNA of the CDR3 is TGTGCCAGCAGTTTTGGTTGGTCGGGAAACTATGGCTACACCTTC. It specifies CASSFGWSGNYGYTF.